The 25 T cell receptor beta chains reported below all come from one sample, sequenced in a study of Ad26.COV2.S vaccination and SARS-CoV-2 variants listed by TCRdb under 2021. According to the study, the label for this sample's treatment or condition signals: roughly 20 received Ad26.COV2.S at low or high dose, single or two shots; 5 received placebo; per-sample allocation not given. For vaccine and placebo recipients, the sequenced repertoires came from samples collected on day 63 after the first injection. The protocol used for the library was the immunoSEQ multiplex PCR assay. In its TCRdb copy, this immuneACCESS table keeps in-frame sequences only and misses some clones. Where compared with another copy, unresolved V genes explain less than half of these, and the others have no known cause. In this sample the table shows 300,000 to 350,000 clones, about 89% of which occur a single time. The ten largest clones represent around 5.3% of the sample.

This specimen consisted of peripheral blood, obtained in a trial of Ad26.COV2.S vaccine versus placebo. The source is a person aged 18 to 65 who received the Ad26.COV2.S COVID-19 vaccine or a placebo.

The rearrangement uses TRBV28 and TRBJ1-2, with D possibly being TRBD1 (5 bases). This CDR3 is built from 14 residues. Germline CDR1 reads MDHEN; CDR2 reads SYDVKM. V was trimmed by 3 bases and J by 8 bases, leaving 16 bases between them. The CDR3 reads CASSLGADSRGYTF. In DNA, the CDR3 is TGTGCCAGCAGTTTGGGAGCAGACAGTAGGGGCTACACCTTC.

The V gene is TRBV28, the J gene TRBJ1-5; D remains unclear. The germline V gene has CDR1 MDHEN and CDR2 SYDVKM. The CDR3 loop spans 14 amino acids. V lost 6 bases, J lost 8 bases, and 17 bases lay in between. The CDR3 DNA reads as TGTGCCAGCAGCCGCGGACCGGGAAGGGAGCCCCAGCATTTT. Translated, it gives CASSRGPGREPQHF. The entire variable domain, with the rest obtained from reference TRBV28 and TRBJ1-5, is as follows: DVKVTQSSRYLVKRTGEKVFLECVQDMDHENMFWYRQDPGLGLRLIYFSYDVKMKEKGDIPEGYSVSREKKERFSLILESASTNQTSMYLCASSRGPGREPQHFGDGTRLSIL.

The CDR3 bases are TGTGCCAGCAGCTTAAAATCGGGGGTATCGGGCGAGCAGTACTTC. As protein: CASSLKSGVSGEQYF. The gene calls are TRBV7-9 and TRBJ2-7; weak D call: TRBD2 (6 bases). The CDR3 has 15 amino acids. The V end was cut by 2 bases, the J end by 6 bases, with 17 bases between. CDR1 is SEHNR and CDR2 is FQNEAQ in the germline V gene (reference sequence).

J is TRBJ1-1 and V is TRBV5-1, with 7 bases fitting TRBD1. The CDR3 totals 15 residues. With 4 bases clipped from V and 0 bases from J, the junction kept 6 bases outside the gene matches. Per the germline V gene, CDR1 is SGHRS and CDR2 is YFSETQ. CDR3 DNA sequence: TGCGCCAGCAGCCGGGACAGCGGGATGAACACTGAAGCTTTCTTT. Translation: CASSRDSGMNTEAFF.

This chain links TRBV5-1 with TRBJ2-7; no reliable D call. The CDR3 spans 14 residues. V was shortened by 0 bases and J by 2 bases, with 9 bases between the two germline ends. Germline V gene data show CDR1 as SGHRS and CDR2 as YFSETQ. CDR3: CASSLAVGAYEQYF. DNA for the CDR3: TGCGCCAGCAGCTTGGCCGTCGGCGCCTACGAGCAGTACTTC.

The chain joins TRBV9 to TRBJ1-2, with a possible D match to TRBD1 (5 bases). Trimming removed 2 bases from V and 2 bases from J, with 13 bases in between. The V gene's germline CDR1 is SGDLS and CDR2 YYNGEE. CDR3 length: 15 residues. CDR3: CASSVSRDVNYGYTF. DNA of the CDR3: TGTGCCAGCAGCGTTAGCAGGGACGTAAACTATGGCTACACCTTC. The entire variable domain, with the rest obtained from reference TRBV9 and TRBJ1-2, is as follows: DSGVTQTPKHLITATGQRVTLRCSPRSGDLSVYWYQQSLDQGLQFLIQYYNGEERAKGNILERFSAQQFPDLHSELNLSSLELGDSALYFCASSVSRDVNYGYTFGSGTRLTVV.

V and J are TRBV13 and TRBJ2-5; 10 bases align to TRBD2. The CDR3 contains 15 residues. Germline lookup yields CDR1 PRHDT and CDR2 FYEKMQ (reference sequence). Losses at the gene ends were 5 bases for V and 3 bases for J; bases not matched to a gene: 6. CDR3 sequence: CASSPRTSGKETQYF. The CDR3 region has the DNA TGTGCCAGCAGCCCACGGACTAGCGGCAAAGAGACCCAGTACTTC.

The J gene is TRBJ2-3, the V gene TRBV24-1, with 14 nucleotides matching TRBD2. The germline V gene has CDR1 KGHDR and CDR2 SFDVKD. The length of the CDR3 is 18 residues. V was pared by 2 bases and J by 2 bases, with 5 bases of the junction left unmatched. This chain's CDR3 is CATSDSRTSGRYTDTQYF. CDR3 bases: TGTGCCACCAGTGATTCGAGGACTAGCGGGAGGTACACAGATACGCAGTATTTT.

This chain connects TRBV4-1 to TRBJ2-7; 11 bases fit TRBD2. This CDR3 is 15 amino acids long. J gave up 2 bases and V 8 bases, and 8 bases lay outside the gene matches. Germline loops: CDR1 MGHRA, CDR2 YSYEKL. CDR3 bases: TGCGCCAGCGGCCGGGGACTAGCGGAAACCTACGAGCAGTACTTC. Its translation: CASGRGLAETYEQYF.

V and J are TRBV7-9 and TRBJ2-7; D is tentatively TRBD1 or TRBD2 (5 bases each). The CDR3 is made up of 17 amino acids. Trimming took off 0 bases at V and 3 bases at J, with 18 bases between the two ends. Germline V lookup: CDR1 SEHNR, CDR2 FQNEAQ (reference sequence). The CDR3 DNA sequence: TGTGCCAGCAGCTTAGCGTACGAGGCCCGGGGCCACTACGAGCAGTACTTC. Protein product: CASSLAYEARGHYEQYF.

This chain connects TRBV7-9 to TRBJ2-2, with 7 bases identical to TRBD1. CDR1 is SEHNR and CDR2 is FQNEAQ in the germline V gene (reference sequence). V gave up 5 bases and J gave up 0 bases; unmatched junction bases: 6. This CDR3 spans 16 amino acids. Written as DNA, the CDR3 is TGTGCCAGCAGCGATCACAGGGGAACGAACACCGGGGAGCTGTTTTTT. It yields the protein CASSDHRGTNTGELFF.

A few counts support this clone. The genes are TRBV2 and TRBJ1-2, with D hard to call. Trimming cost V 4 bases and J 4 bases, with 13 bases left between them. The CDR3 is made up of 14 amino acids. The germline gives CDR1 SNHLY, CDR2 FYNNEI. The CDR3 here is CASSGVGIGYGYTF. CDR3 DNA: TGTGCCAGCAGTGGGGTAGGGATAGGCTATGGCTACACCTTC.

The chain uses TRBV28 and TRBJ1-3; D gene uncertain. This CDR3 spans 15 amino acids. The germline gives CDR1 MDHEN, CDR2 SYDVKM. V was trimmed by 7 bases and J by 0 bases, leaving 13 bases between them. In DNA form, the CDR3 reads TGTGCCAGCACTGGGTTGGAGGGCTCTGGAAACACCATATATTTT. Its translation is CASTGLEGSGNTIYF. Combining the CDR3 with reference TRBV28 and TRBJ1-3 gives the whole variable domain DVKVTQSSRYLVKRTGEKVFLECVQDMDHENMFWYRQDPGLGLRLIYFSYDVKMKEKGDIPEGYSVSREKKERFSLILESASTNQTSMYLCASTGLEGSGNTIYFGEGSWLTVV.

The CDR3 sequence is CASSKTGAGEKLFF. CDR3 nucleotides: TGTGCCAGCAGCAAAACAGGAGCTGGGGAAAAACTGTTTTTT. The chain uses TRBV6-5 and TRBJ1-4, with a possible D match to TRBD1 (5 bases). Germline values: CDR1 MNHEY, CDR2 SVGAGI. The CDR3 consists of 14 residues. V shed 6 bases and J shed 8 bases, with 16 bases lying between them.

This clone was observed a single time. The chain joins TRBV28 to TRBJ2-2, with D maybe TRBD1 (6 bases). Germline V gene sequence: CDR1 MDHEN, CDR2 SYDVKM. The CDR3 runs to 15 residues. Trimming cost V 6 bases and J 0 bases, with 11 bases left between them. The CDR3 protein is CASSFWGPNTGELFF. The CDR3 DNA reads as TGTGCCAGCAGCTTCTGGGGGCCGAACACCGGGGAGCTGTTTTTT.

DNA of the CDR3: TGTGCCACCGCAGCCAGGAGTACTAATCAGCCCCAGCATTTT. Protein: CATAARSTNQPQHF. This chain uses TRBV15 with TRBJ1-5; D not resolved. Trimming removed 8 bases from V and 4 bases from J, with 15 bases in between. The CDR3 has 14 amino acids. Germline CDR1 is LNHNV and CDR2 is YYDKDF (reference sequence). The complete variable domain, with remaining parts taken from reference TRBV15 and TRBJ1-5, reads DAMVIQNPRYQVTQFGKPVTLSCSQTLNHNVMYWYQQKSSQAPKLLFHYYDKDFNNEADTPDNFQSRRPNTSFCFLDIRSPGLGDTAMYLCATAARSTNQPQHFGDGTRLSIL.

The CDR3 is CASSQASGLAGGSDTQYF. The CDR3 bases are TGCGCCAGCAGCCAAGCCTCGGGACTAGCGGGAGGTTCTGATACGCAGTATTTT. The chain uses TRBV4-1 and TRBJ2-3; 15 positions match TRBD2. V lost 1 base, J lost 6 bases, and 8 bases stayed unmatched. This CDR3 is built from 18 residues. Germline V gene lookup returns CDR1 MGHRA and CDR2 YSYEKL.

V gene TRBV7-9 combines with J gene TRBJ2-1; TRBD1 agrees at 7 bases. V lost 4 bases and J lost 4; bases outside the gene matches: 4. The CDR3 runs to 14 residues. Germline V gene sequence: CDR1 SEHNR, CDR2 FQNEAQ (reference sequence). The CDR3 loop is CASSSTGRYNEQFF. The CDR3 nucleotides read TGTGCCAGCAGCTCGACAGGGCGATACAATGAGCAGTTCTTC.

The gene calls are TRBV6-2 or TRBV6-3 and TRBJ2-7; no reliable D call. The germline gives CDR1 MNHEY, CDR2 SVGEGT. The CDR3 length is 13 residues. Trimming removed 0 bases at V and 2 bases at J, with 5 bases between. This CDR3 is CASSYSTTYEQYF. CDR3 nucleotide sequence: TGTGCCAGCAGTTACTCAACAACCTACGAGCAGTACTTC.

The chain has TRBV9 and TRBJ1-2, with 8 positions matching TRBD1. From germline, CDR1 is SGDLS and CDR2 YYNGEE. The trim removed 3 bases at V and 4 bases at J, leaving 8 bases unmatched. The CDR3 consists of 15 residues. This chain's CDR3 is CASSAVGTGLYGYTF. The CDR3 nucleotides are TGTGCCAGCAGCGCGGTCGGGACAGGCCTCTATGGCTACACCTTC.

A single count supports this clone. The rearrangement links TRBV25-1 to TRBJ2-1; TRBD1 is a possible D gene (5 bases). The CDR3 runs 14 residues. With 7 bases removed from V and 0 bases from J, the gap between germline ends came to 10 bases. Germline CDR1 and CDR2: MGHDK and SYGVNS. CDR3 residues: CASTQGSSYNEQFF. The CDR3 bases are TGTGCCAGCACGCAGGGAAGCTCCTACAATGAGCAGTTCTTC.

The gene calls are TRBV5-4 and TRBJ2-1, with D perhaps assigned TRBD1 or TRBD2 (6 bases each). V was clipped by 0 bases and J by 7 bases, with 14 bases between them. This CDR3 has 15 amino acids. Germline CDR1 reads SGHNT; CDR2 reads YYREEE (reference sequence). In DNA, the CDR3 is TGTGCCAGCAGCTTGGATCCGGGGGCCGGGAATGAGCAGTTCTTC. Translation: CASSLDPGAGNEQFF.

This clone appeared once. The chain employs TRBV27 and TRBJ2-5; tentatively, D is TRBD2 (5 bases). CDR3 size: 12 residues. The germline V gene encodes CDR1 MNHEY and CDR2 SMNVEV (reference sequence). Trimming removed 6 bases at V and 7 bases at J, with 12 bases between. The CDR3 loop is CASRRPEGTQYF. The CDR3, as DNA: TGTGCCAGCAGAAGACCTGAGGGGACCCAGTACTTC.

The V and J genes are TRBV12-3 or TRBV12-4 and TRBJ1-6; D remains ambiguous. The CDR3 sequence is 12 residues long. V was trimmed by 5 bases and J by 8 bases, leaving 7 bases between them. CDR3: CASSPQDSPLHF. The DNA of the CDR3 is TGTGCCAGCAGTCCGCAGGATTCACCCCTCCACTTT.

V usage is TRBV7-7 and J usage is TRBJ2-1; D possibly uses TRBD1 or TRBD2 (5 bases each). With 1 base removed from V and 7 bases from J, the gap between germline ends came to 20 bases. In germline, CDR1 is SSHAT, CDR2 FNYEAQ (reference sequence). The CDR3 has 17 residues. CDR3 amino acids: CASSLEGSWPTGNEQFF. CDR3 DNA sequence: TGTGCCAGCAGCTTAGAGGGGAGTTGGCCTACGGGGAATGAGCAGTTCTTC.